This TCR beta chain was retrieved from a study of OX40 agonist ivuxolimab in advanced cancers. V lost 2 bases and J 1 base, leaving 15 bases between the germline ends. Germline CDR1 SGHDT, CDR2 YYEEEE. The length of the CDR3 is 16 residues. Study-wide findings and caveats: Partly responding patients at 0.1-3.0 mg/kg showed some of the smallest clonal expansion. Low normalized T-cell clonal expansion was also seen in some nonresponders. CD4+ T cells averaged fewer expanded clones than CD8+ T cells.

This clone was counted a single time. Its antigen is currently unknown. Enrollment shut out patients with autoimmune disease history or systemic immunosuppression. Only in-frame clones appear in the TCRdb table, and some are missing; sequencing was by immunoSEQ multiplex PCR. The sample lists 25,000 or so clones; around 73% were seen once. The chain carries TRBV5-6 and TRBJ2-5; maybe TRBD2 (6 bases). The specimen was CD4+ or CD8+ T cells sorted from blood, collected in a trial of the OX40 agonist ivuxolimab. The sequence was obtained from an adult with an advanced solid tumor such as melanoma, head and neck, liver or kidney cancer. CDR3 amino acids: CASSFKWSGCQETQYF. For the CDR3, the DNA is TGTGCCAGCAGCTTTAAATGGAGCGGGTGCCAAGAGACCCAGTACTTC.